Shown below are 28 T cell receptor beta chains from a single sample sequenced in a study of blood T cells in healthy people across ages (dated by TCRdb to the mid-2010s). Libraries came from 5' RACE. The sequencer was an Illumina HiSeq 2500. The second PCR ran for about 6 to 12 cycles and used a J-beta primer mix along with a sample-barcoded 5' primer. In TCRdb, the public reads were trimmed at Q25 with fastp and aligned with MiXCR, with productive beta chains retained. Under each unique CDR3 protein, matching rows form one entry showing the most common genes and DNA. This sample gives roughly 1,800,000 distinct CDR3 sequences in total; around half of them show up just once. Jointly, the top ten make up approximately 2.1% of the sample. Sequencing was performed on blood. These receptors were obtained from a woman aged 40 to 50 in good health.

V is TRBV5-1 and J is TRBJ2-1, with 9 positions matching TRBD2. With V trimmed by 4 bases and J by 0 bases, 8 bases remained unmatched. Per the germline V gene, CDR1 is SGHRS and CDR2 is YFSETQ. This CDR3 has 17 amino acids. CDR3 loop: CASSRPTSGVSYNEQFF. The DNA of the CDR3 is TGCGCCAGCAGCCGACCGACTAGCGGTGTCTCCTACAATGAGCAGTTCTTC.

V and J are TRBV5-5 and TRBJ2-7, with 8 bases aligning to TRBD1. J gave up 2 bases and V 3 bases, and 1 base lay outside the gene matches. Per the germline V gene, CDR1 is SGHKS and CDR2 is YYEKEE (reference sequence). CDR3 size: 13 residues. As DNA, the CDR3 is TGTGCCAGCAGCTGGACAGGGCCCTACGAGCAGTACTTC. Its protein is CASSWTGPYEQYF.

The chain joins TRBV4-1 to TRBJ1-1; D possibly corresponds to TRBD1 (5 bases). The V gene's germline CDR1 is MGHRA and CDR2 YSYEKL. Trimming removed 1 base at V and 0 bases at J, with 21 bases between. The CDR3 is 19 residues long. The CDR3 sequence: CASSQVGFRDGRLNTEAFF. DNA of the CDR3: TGCGCCAGCAGCCAAGTTGGGTTCCGGGACGGAAGACTGAACACTGAAGCTTTCTTT.

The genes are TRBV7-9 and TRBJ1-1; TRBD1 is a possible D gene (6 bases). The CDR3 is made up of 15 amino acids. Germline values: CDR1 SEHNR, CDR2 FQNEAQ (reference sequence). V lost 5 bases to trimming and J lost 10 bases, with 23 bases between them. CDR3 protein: CASSPIGGAVGGAFF. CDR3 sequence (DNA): TGTGCCAGCAGCCCCATAGGGGGGGCAGTAGGGGGAGCTTTCTTT. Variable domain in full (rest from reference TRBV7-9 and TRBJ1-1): DTGVSQNPRHKITKRGQNVTFRCDPISEHNRLYWYRQTLGQGPEFLTYFQNEAQLEKSRLLSDRFSAERPKGSFSTLEIQRTEQGDSAMYLCASSPIGGAVGGAFFGQGTRLTVV.

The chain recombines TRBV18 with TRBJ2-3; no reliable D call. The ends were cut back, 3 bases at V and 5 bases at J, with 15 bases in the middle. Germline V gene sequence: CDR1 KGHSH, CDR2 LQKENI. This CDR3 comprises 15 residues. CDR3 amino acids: CASSPARRFGDTQYF. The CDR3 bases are TGTGCCAGCTCACCCGCGAGGCGATTCGGAGATACGCAGTATTTT.

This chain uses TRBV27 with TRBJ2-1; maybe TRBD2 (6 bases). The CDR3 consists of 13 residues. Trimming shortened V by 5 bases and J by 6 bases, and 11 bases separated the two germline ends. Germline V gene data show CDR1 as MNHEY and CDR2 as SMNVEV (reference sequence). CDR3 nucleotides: TGTGCCAGCAGTGCGGCCGGGAGCAATGAGCAGTTCTTC. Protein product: CASSAAGSNEQFF.

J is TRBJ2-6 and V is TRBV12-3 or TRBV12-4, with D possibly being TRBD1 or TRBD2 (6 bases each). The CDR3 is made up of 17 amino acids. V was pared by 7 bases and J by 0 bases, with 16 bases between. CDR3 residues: CASNVGGTISGANVLTF. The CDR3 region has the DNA TGTGCCAGCAATGTAGGGGGGACAATCTCTGGGGCCAACGTCCTGACTTTC.

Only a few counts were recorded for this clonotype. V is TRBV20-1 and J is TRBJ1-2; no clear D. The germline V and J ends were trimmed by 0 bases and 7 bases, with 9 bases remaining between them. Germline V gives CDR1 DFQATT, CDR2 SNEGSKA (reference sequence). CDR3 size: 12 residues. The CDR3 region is CSARDGGSGYTF. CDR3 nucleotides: TGCAGTGCTAGAGATGGAGGGAGTGGCTACACCTTC.

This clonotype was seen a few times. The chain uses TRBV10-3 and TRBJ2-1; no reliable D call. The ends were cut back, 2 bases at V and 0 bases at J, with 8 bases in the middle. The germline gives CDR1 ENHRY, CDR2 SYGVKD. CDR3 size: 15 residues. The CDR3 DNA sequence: TGTGCCATCAGTGAGGGCGGCAGCTCCTACAATGAGCAGTTCTTC. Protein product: CAISEGGSSYNEQFF.

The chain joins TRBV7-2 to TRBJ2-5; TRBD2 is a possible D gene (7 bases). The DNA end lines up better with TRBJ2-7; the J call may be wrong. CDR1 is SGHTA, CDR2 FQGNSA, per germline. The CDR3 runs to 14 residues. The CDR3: CASSVGRGLYEQYF. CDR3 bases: TGTGCCAGCAGCGTAGGGCGGGGGCTCTACGAGCAGTACTTC.

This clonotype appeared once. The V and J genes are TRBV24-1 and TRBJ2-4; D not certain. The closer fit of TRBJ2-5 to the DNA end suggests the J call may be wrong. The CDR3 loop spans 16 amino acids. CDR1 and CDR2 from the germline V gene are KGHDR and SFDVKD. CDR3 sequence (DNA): TGTGCCACCAGTGATATTGTCGCAAACGACCAAGAGACCCAGTACTTC. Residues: CATSDIVANDQETQYF.

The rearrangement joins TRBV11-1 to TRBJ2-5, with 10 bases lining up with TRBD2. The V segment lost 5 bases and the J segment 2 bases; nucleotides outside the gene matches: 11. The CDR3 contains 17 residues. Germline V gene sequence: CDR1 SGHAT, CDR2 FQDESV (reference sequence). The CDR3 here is CASSLLASGGWQETQYF. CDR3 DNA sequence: TGTGCCAGCAGCCTCCTGGCTAGCGGGGGTTGGCAAGAGACCCAGTACTTC.

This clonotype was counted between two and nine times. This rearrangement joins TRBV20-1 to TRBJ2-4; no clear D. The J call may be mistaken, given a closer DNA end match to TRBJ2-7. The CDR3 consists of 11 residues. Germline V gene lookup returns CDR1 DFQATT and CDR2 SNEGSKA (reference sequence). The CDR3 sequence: CSASLYYEQYF. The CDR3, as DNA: TGCAGTGCTAGCCTCTACTACGAGCAGTACTTC.

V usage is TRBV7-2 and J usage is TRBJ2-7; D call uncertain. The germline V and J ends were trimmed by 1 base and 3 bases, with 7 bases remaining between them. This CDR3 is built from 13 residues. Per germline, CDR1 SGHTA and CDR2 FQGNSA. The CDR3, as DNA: TGTGCCAGCAGCTTAGAACCCTACTACGAGCAGTACTTC. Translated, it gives CASSLEPYYEQYF.

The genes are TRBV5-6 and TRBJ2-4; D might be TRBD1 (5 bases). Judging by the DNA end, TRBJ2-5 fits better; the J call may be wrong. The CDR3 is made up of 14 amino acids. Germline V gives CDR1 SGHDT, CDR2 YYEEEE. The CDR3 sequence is CASSLQTVRETQYF. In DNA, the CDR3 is TGTGCCAGCAGCTTGCAGACAGTCCGAGAGACCCAGTACTTC.

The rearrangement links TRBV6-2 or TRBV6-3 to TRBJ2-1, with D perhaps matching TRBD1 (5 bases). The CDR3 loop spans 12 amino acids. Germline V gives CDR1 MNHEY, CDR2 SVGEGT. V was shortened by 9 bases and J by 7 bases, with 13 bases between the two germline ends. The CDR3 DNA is TGTGCCAGAGGGGCAGGGTGGAATGAGCAGTTCTTC. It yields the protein CARGAGWNEQFF.

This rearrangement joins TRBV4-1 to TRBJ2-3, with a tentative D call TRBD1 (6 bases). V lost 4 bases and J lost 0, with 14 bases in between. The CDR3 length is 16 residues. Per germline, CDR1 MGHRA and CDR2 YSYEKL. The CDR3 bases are TGCGCCAGCAGCCTCCTCCAGGGGTTTAGCACAGATACGCAGTATTTT. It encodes CASSLLQGFSTDTQYF.

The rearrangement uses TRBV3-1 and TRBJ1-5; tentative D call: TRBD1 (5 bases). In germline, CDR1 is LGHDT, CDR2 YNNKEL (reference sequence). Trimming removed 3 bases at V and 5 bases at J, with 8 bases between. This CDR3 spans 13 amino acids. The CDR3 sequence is CASSQGDYQPQHF. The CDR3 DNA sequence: TGTGCCAGCAGCCAGGGGGATTATCAGCCCCAGCATTTT. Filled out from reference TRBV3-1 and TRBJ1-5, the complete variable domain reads DTAVSQTPKYLVTQMGNDKSIKCEQNLGHDTMYWYKQDSKKFLKIMFSYNNKELIINETVPNRFSPKSPDKAHLNLHINSLELGDSAVYFCASSQGDYQPQHFGDGTRLSIL.

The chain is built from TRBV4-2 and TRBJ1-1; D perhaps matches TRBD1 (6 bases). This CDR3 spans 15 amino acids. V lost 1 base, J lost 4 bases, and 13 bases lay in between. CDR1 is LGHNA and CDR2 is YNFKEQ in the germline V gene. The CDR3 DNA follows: TGTGCCAGCAGCCAAGGGGGGGCGCCGAGCACTGAAGCTTTCTTT. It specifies CASSQGGAPSTEAFF.

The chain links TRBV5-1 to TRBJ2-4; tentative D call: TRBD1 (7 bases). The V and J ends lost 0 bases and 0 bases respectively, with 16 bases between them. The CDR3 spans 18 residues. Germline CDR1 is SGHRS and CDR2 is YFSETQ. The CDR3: CASSLGGGTVLAKNIQYF. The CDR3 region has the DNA TGCGCCAGCAGCTTGGGGGGCGGGACAGTCCTAGCCAAAAACATTCAGTACTTC.

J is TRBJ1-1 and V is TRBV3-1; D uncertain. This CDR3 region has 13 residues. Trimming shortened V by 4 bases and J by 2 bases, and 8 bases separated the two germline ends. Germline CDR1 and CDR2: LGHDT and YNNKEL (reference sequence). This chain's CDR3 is CASSPLTNTEAFF. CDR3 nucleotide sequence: TGTGCCAGCAGCCCGCTGACAAACACTGAAGCTTTCTTT.

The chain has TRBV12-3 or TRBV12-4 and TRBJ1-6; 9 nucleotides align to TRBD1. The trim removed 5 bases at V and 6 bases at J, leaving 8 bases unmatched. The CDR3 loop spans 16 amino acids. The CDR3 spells CASSPNRGRGNSPLHF. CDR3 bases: TGTGCCAGCAGTCCAAACAGGGGGCGAGGTAATTCACCCCTCCACTTT.

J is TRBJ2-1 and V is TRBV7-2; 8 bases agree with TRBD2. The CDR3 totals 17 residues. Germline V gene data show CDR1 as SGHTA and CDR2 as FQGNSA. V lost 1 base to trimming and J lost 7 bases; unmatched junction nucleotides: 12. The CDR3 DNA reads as TGTGCCAGCAGCTTAGTCGGGGGTAGCGGGGATGCGAATGAGCAGTTCTTC. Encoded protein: CASSLVGGSGDANEQFF.

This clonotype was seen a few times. CDR3 in amino acids: CAIRPETNEKLFF. CDR3 bases: TGTGCCATCAGGCCAGAAACTAATGAAAAACTGTTTTTT. The chain joins TRBV10-3 to TRBJ1-4, with D hard to call. This CDR3 comprises 13 residues. Germline CDR1 reads ENHRY; CDR2 reads SYGVKD. Trimming took off 6 bases at V and 1 base at J, with 6 bases between the two ends.

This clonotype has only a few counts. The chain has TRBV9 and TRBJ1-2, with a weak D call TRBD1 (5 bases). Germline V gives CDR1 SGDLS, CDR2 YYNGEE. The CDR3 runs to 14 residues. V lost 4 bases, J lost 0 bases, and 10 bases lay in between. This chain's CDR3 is CASSPSRANYGYTF. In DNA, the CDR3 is TGTGCCAGCAGCCCAAGCAGGGCTAACTATGGCTACACCTTC.

The CDR3 sequence is CSARGPPYSNQPQHF. Here the CDR3 DNA reads TGCAGTGCTAGAGGTCCCCCCTATAGCAATCAGCCCCAGCATTTT. J is TRBJ1-5 and V is TRBV20-1; the D is unclear. The V gene's germline CDR1 is DFQATT and CDR2 SNEGSKA (reference sequence). Trimming shortened V by 1 base and J by 0 bases, and 10 bases separated the two germline ends. The CDR3 totals 15 residues.

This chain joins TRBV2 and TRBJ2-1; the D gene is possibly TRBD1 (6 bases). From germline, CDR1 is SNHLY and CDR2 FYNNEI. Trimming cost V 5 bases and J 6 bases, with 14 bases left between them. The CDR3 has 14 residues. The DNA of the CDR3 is TGTGCCAGCAGTACAGGGATGTTGGCCAATGAGCAGTTCTTC. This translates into CASSTGMLANEQFF.

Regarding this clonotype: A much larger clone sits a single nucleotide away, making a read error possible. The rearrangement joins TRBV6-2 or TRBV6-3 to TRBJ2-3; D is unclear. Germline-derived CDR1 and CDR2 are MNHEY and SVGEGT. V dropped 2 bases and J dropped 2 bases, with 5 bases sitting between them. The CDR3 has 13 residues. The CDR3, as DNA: TGTGCCAGCAGTTACGGGGACACAGATACGCAGTATTTT. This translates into CASSYGDTDTQYF.